Sequencing of this TCR beta chain was carried out in a study of post-analysis software for immune sequencing data. Study summary: Relapsing-remitting, secondary progressive and progressive-relapsing forms of multiple sclerosis all featured among disease courses.

Germline V gene sequence: CDR1 SGDLS, CDR2 YYNGEE. V was cut by 0 bases and J by 4 bases, with 17 bases left in between. The CDR3 loop spans 17 amino acids. This clonotype has just a few counts. What it recognizes is unknown. Included in the TCR beta cDNA libraries were unique molecular identifiers. TCRdb fed the PCR reads into MiXCR, producing one record per CDR3 protein. The sample comprises about 540,000 distinct CDR3 sequences, 30% to 40% of which are singletons, and 4.5% to 7.5% rests with the top ten. Findings and caveats of the study: Significantly lower normalized Chao1 diversity was seen in multiple sclerosis patients than in controls. By F measure, samples from a shared preparation batch strongly co-clustered. A handful of TRBV segments were significantly more frequent in patients than in controls. TRBV5-6, TRBV5-1 and TRBV20-1 were among these segments.

The chain links TRBV9 to TRBJ2-1, with a tentative D call TRBD2 (7 bases). The material sequenced was blood. This receptor was identified in a girl aged 2-17 years with multiple sclerosis. CDR3 sequence (DNA): TGTGCCAGCAGCGTAGGGGGAGGGGGGAAAGGATACAATGAGCAGTTCTTC. Residues: CASSVGGGGKGYNEQFF.